The 10 T cell receptor beta chains below all came from one sample that was sequenced in a study of human T cells and chemical hapten exposure. Time point defined: patch test 3, about 24 weeks after DPC sensitization. The treatment was: therapeutic diphenylcyclopropenone sensitization with weekly scalp DPC. TCRdb fed the RACE reads into MiXCR, producing one record per CDR3 protein. The sample contains about 160,000 distinct CDR3 sequences, around a quarter of which appear only once. Here the sequenced sample was whole blood, taken in connection with sensitization to the hapten diphenylcyclopropenone (DPC). Source of these receptors: a woman under 30 with alopecia areata. Some clones in this sample may be carry-over from other donors' samples.

J is TRBJ1-5 and V is TRBV4-2, with D possibly matching TRBD1 (5 bases). The CDR3 runs to 15 residues. Germline CDR1 reads LGHNA; CDR2 reads YNFKEQ. The germline V and J ends were trimmed by 4 bases and 5 bases, with 15 bases remaining between them. CDR3 sequence: CASSLTDKVDQPQHF. In nucleotides, the CDR3 is TGTGCCAGCAGCCTGACGGACAAGGTTGATCAGCCCCAGCATTTT.

This clonotype was seen only a few times. The chain uses TRBV11-1 and TRBJ1-1; no definite D call. With 0 bases removed from V and 0 bases from J, the gap between germline ends came to 8 bases. The CDR3 is 15 residues long. Germline V gene data show CDR1 as SGHAT and CDR2 as FQDESV (reference sequence). CDR3 protein: CASSLAFRVNTEAFF. In DNA, the CDR3 is TGTGCCAGCAGCTTAGCCTTCAGAGTGAACACTGAAGCTTTCTTT.

Turning to this clonotype: The junction departs from the called germline gene at one end, perhaps through a read error. This chain connects TRBV7-9 to TRBJ2-7; no clear D gene. CDR1 and CDR2 from the germline V gene are SEHNR and FQNEAQ (reference sequence). The CDR3 covers 15 residues. Here the CDR3 DNA reads TGTGCCAGCAGCTCCCGGCGCGCCCCGCCCTACGGGCAGTACTTC. Protein product: CASSSRRAPPYGQYF.

CDR3 residues: CASSLIRGNTIYF. CDR3 nucleotide sequence: TGTGCCAGCAGTTTAATAAGAGGAAACACCATATATTTT. The chain employs TRBV27 and TRBJ1-3; D gene ambiguous. CDR1 is MNHEY and CDR2 is SMNVEV in the germline V gene (reference sequence). The CDR3 is 13 residues long. V lost 2 bases and J 4 bases, leaving 6 bases between the germline ends.

This clonotype has a handful of counts. The chain couples TRBV2 to TRBJ2-3; 10 positions agree with TRBD1. After removal of 4 bases from V and 10 bases from J, the junction contained 2 bases not matched to a gene. This CDR3 region has 12 residues. Germline-derived CDR1 and CDR2 are SNHLY and FYNNEI. The CDR3 loop is CASSGGQGPQYF. CDR3 DNA: TGTGCCAGCAGTGGGGGACAGGGGCCGCAGTATTTT.

The V gene is TRBV19, the J gene TRBJ2-5; D might be TRBD2 (6 bases). V lost 5 bases and J 4 bases, leaving 17 bases between the germline ends. Germline CDR1 LNHDA, CDR2 SQIVND (reference sequence). The CDR3 sequence is 15 residues long. CDR3 in DNA: TGTGCCAGTAGTCCGGGAACGGGAGCTAGAGAGACCCAGTACTTC. It specifies CASSPGTGARETQYF.

V is TRBV27 and J is TRBJ2-7; 15 bases fit TRBD2. Germline trimming cut 1 base from V and 1 base from J; bases unmatched to any gene: 11. The germline CDR1 and CDR2 sequences are MNHEY and SMNVEV (reference sequence). The CDR3 consists of 20 residues. DNA of the CDR3: TGTGCCAGCAGTTTATTCGGTGCGGGACTAGCGGGAGGCCAATCCTACGAGCAGTACTTC. As protein: CASSLFGAGLAGGQSYEQYF.

This clonotype was counted only a few times. The chain uses TRBV2 and TRBJ1-4, with D uncertain. The V gene lost 2 bases and the J gene lost 5 bases, with 6 bases spanning the gap. Germline lookup yields CDR1 SNHLY and CDR2 FYNNEI. CDR3 size: 13 residues. CDR3 in amino acids: CASSERVNEKLFF. The CDR3 DNA sequence: TGTGCCAGCAGTGAAAGAGTGAATGAAAAACTGTTTTTT.

In its sample, this clonotype was seen a few times. This chain joins TRBV20-1 and TRBJ1-4; maybe TRBD1 (5 bases). Trimming pared 0 bases from V and 14 bases from J, leaving 16 bases between. The CDR3 consists of 13 residues. The germline CDR1 and CDR2 sequences are DFQATT and SNEGSKA (reference sequence). The chain's CDR3 is CSARDLGANTLFF. The CDR3, as DNA: TGCAGTGCTAGAGATCTCGGGGCCAATACGCTGTTTTTT.

This clonotype appeared many times. The chain is built from TRBV4-1 and TRBJ1-1, with D maybe TRBD1 (5 bases). The CDR3 is made up of 12 amino acids. Per the germline V gene, CDR1 is MGHRA and CDR2 is YSYEKL. Trimming left V 2 bases short and J 7 bases short, with 8 bases between. The CDR3 is CASSQPGSEAFF. DNA of the CDR3: TGCGCCAGCAGCCAACCAGGGAGTGAAGCTTTCTTT.